Sequencing of this TCR beta chain was carried out in a study of T cells in Graves' hyperthyroidism and ophthalmopathy. Study outcomes and limitations: Within blood appeared most thyroid clonotypes that had expanded above 0.001.

The length of the CDR3 is 15 residues. Trimming removed 0 bases from V and 8 bases from J; junction bases left unmatched: 9. Germline lookup yields CDR1 SGHDN and CDR2 FVKESK. On this clonotype: Its antigen is as yet unknown.

Uncontrolled infections, other autoimmune diseases, pregnancy or lactation led to exclusion of patients. Diagnosis relied on clinical symptoms, serum thyroxine and TRAb, thyroid ultrasound and orbital computed tomography. It was RNA transcripts that yielded the amplified TCR beta CDR3 regions. The TCR CDR3 first-round RT-PCR relied on the HTBI primer set. TCRdb fed the multiplex PCR reads into MiXCR, producing one record per CDR3 protein. The sample carries roughly 500,000 distinct CDR3 sequences, roughly 45% recorded once. Sequencing was done on a sample of peripheral blood or thyroid tissue (not recorded which). The V call is TRBV14, the J call TRBJ1-2; 7 positions agree with TRBD1. The sequence was collected from an adult woman with Graves' disease, either hyperthyroidism or ophthalmopathy (not recorded which). The CDR3 loop is CASSQDWWTGQGYTF. CDR3 bases: TGTGCCAGCAGCCAAGATTGGTGGACAGGCCAAGGCTACACCTTC.